This TCR beta chain comes out of a study of T cell repertoires in cytomegalovirus infection (dated by TCRdb to between 2018 and 2020). Background on the whole study: The peptide stimulations were aimed at well-studied HLA-B-restricted epitopes as well as recently identified HLA-C-restricted CMV epitopes, whose presentation resists viral immunomodulation. Donor HLA type was relevant to the analysis, as public TCR beta signatures indicated carriage of CMV infection together with the matching HLA type.

Overall results and qualifications from the work: The ex vivo response was dominated by HLA-C-restricted CMV-specific TCR beta clonotypes, which also provided the single most frequent clonotype in two of eight donors. In both this cohort and an independent roughly 350-donor cohort, the cumulative frequency of public TCR beta family members distinguished carriers of CMV infection plus the relevant HLA type.

Reading from cysteine to phenylalanine, the CDR3 counts 12 amino acids. Here the CDR3 DNA is all that survives: 36 bases in frame from base 1. Between the V and J ends, shortened by 4 bases and 7 bases respectively, the junction contains 8 bases. CDR1 SGHAT and CDR2 FQNNGV were looked up in the germline V gene. The reads were generated on an Illumina HiSeq 1500. Starting from the raw public reads, TCRdb applied fastp trimming at Q25, assembled clones with MiXCR and retained in-frame beta chains. Each entry is one CDR3 protein sequence, shown with its most common DNA and genes. In this sample the table shows 71,000 or so distinct CDR3 sequences, around 20% of which occur a single time. The ten largest account for roughly two thirds of the sample. The meaning of the sample's treatment or condition label: in vitro stimulation with specific CMV peptide epitopes to enrich CMV-specific T cells. In the case of this clonotype: This clone's antigen is unknown. The input lacks base qualities; no much larger clone sits a single base away.

This clonotype was sampled from a human donor in good health (CMV status not recorded). Some clones in this sample may be carry-over from other donors' samples. Sequences were derived from CD8+ T cells from cultured PBMCs, sampled from culture after CMV antigen stimulation. The V and J genes are TRBV11-2 and TRBJ2-1, with the D gene too uncertain to name. This receptor has the CDR3 CASSSFRNEQFF. The DNA reads as follows: TGTGCCAGCAGCTCGTTTAGGAATGAGCAGTTCTTC.